The 30 T cell receptor beta chains given below trace back to one sample, sequenced in a study of shared clonotypes between healthy human individuals. Sequencing was performed with immunoSEQ multiplex PCR; in TCRdb, only in-frame clones are kept and a portion is missing. The sample has roughly 520,000 clones; 90% to 97% are singletons. Sequences were obtained from naive CD4+ T cells sorted from blood. Subset specified: CD45RA+ positively selected. The source of these receptors is a woman aged 25 to 45 in good health.

The chain uses TRBV5-1 and TRBJ2-3, with D maybe TRBD2 (6 bases). CDR1 is SGHRS and CDR2 is YFSETQ in the germline V gene. V was clipped by 4 bases and J by 0 bases, with 12 bases between them. The CDR3 is 15 residues long. The CDR3, as DNA: TGCGCCAGCAGCATTAGCGGACCTAGCACAGATACGCAGTATTTT. It encodes CASSISGPSTDTQYF.

This chain links TRBV5-1 with TRBJ2-5; 12 bases line up with TRBD2. The trim removed 2 bases at V and 2 bases at J, leaving 7 bases unmatched. Germline CDR1 SGHRS, CDR2 YFSETQ. The CDR3 is 17 amino acids. CDR3 DNA: TGCGCCAGCAGCTTTGGACTAGCGGGACAGAATCAAGAGACCCAGTACTTC. It is translated as CASSFGLAGQNQETQYF.

The gene calls are TRBV2 and TRBJ1-2, with TRBD1 matching over 9 bases. Germline values: CDR1 SNHLY, CDR2 FYNNEI. CDR3 length: 14 residues. V shed 4 bases, J shed 8 bases, and the junction held 8 bases outside the gene matches. The CDR3 DNA sequence: TGTGCCAGCAGTGTTAACAGGGGGCCACAGGGCTACACCTTC. This sequence encodes CASSVNRGPQGYTF.

This chain connects TRBV19 to TRBJ1-2; D not certain. The CDR3 extends over 12 amino acids. Per the germline V gene, CDR1 is LNHDA and CDR2 is SQIVND (reference sequence). Trimming stripped 8 bases from V and 5 bases from J, with 12 bases between. The CDR3 sequence: CASGGPGYGYTF. CDR3 nucleotides: TGTGCCAGTGGTGGGCCCGGGTATGGCTACACCTTC.

V and J are TRBV6-1 and TRBJ2-7, with 9 bases matching TRBD2. With V trimmed by 2 bases and J by 5 bases, 4 bases remained unmatched. The germline gives CDR1 MNHNS, CDR2 SASEGT. The CDR3 is made up of 14 amino acids. The CDR3 protein is CASSELAGSNEQYF. The CDR3 coding sequence is TGTGCCAGCAGTGAACTAGCGGGAAGCAACGAGCAGTACTTC.

The chain employs TRBV5-1 and TRBJ2-2; D is unclear. Germline-derived CDR1 and CDR2 are SGHRS and YFSETQ. The CDR3 length is 12 residues. Trimming shortened V by 5 bases and J by 9 bases, and 11 bases separated the two germline ends. In nucleotides, the CDR3 is TGCGCCAGCAGGCCGGAACGTCGGGAGCTGTTTTTT. Encoded protein: CASRPERRELFF.

Turning to this clone: In the same sample, other DNA sequences code for this CDR3. This chain's CDR3 is CASSVGGYGYTF. The CDR3, as DNA: TGTGCCAGCAGTGTGGGCGGATATGGCTACACCTTC. The rearrangement joins TRBV28 to TRBJ1-2; D gene ambiguous. Germline-derived CDR1 and CDR2 are MDHEN and SYDVKM. The CDR3 sequence is 12 residues long. The V end was cut by 5 bases, the J end by 5 bases, with 9 bases between.

The chain is built from TRBV27 and TRBJ2-4; D perhaps matches TRBD2 (5 bases). The length of the CDR3 is 14 residues. V was cut by 2 bases and J by 1 base, with 6 bases left in between. Germline lookup yields CDR1 MNHEY and CDR2 SMNVEV (reference sequence). Written as DNA, the CDR3 is TGTGCCAGCAGTTTACTAGCCGCCAAAAACATTCAGTACTTC. It specifies CASSLLAAKNIQYF.

The genes are TRBV28 and TRBJ2-6; 7 bases are shared with TRBD1. This CDR3 has 16 residues. Per the germline V gene, CDR1 is MDHEN and CDR2 is SYDVKM. Trimming removed 6 bases from V and 2 bases from J; junction bases left unmatched: 7. The CDR3 bases are TGTGCCAGCAGCGACCAGGGACAGCCTGGGGCCAACGTCCTGACTTTC. Residues: CASSDQGQPGANVLTF. The variable domain in full, with the rest retrieved from reference TRBV28 and TRBJ2-6, is DVKVTQSSRYLVKRTGEKVFLECVQDMDHENMFWYRQDPGLGLRLIYFSYDVKMKEKGDIPEGYSVSREKKERFSLILESASTNQTSMYLCASSDQGQPGANVLTFGAGSRLTVL.

The V call is TRBV9, the J call TRBJ2-3, with TRBD2 matching 8 bases. CDR3 length: 14 amino acids. Per germline, CDR1 SGDLS and CDR2 YYNGEE. V lost 3 bases, J lost 3 bases, and 3 bases stayed unmatched. The CDR3 protein is CASSAGLVTDTQYF. The CDR3 DNA is TGTGCCAGCAGCGCGGGACTAGTTACAGATACGCAGTATTTT.

Comment on this clone: The sample carries other DNA sequences with the same CDR3. The chain is built from TRBV2 and TRBJ2-5; no reliable D call. CDR3 length: 11 amino acids. CDR1 is SNHLY, CDR2 FYNNEI, per germline. Trimming shortened V by 1 base and J by 3 bases, and 0 bases separated the two germline ends. The CDR3 is CASSEEETQYF. The CDR3 DNA reads TGTGCCAGCAGTGAAGAAGAGACCCAGTACTTC. Supplemented by reference TRBV2 and TRBJ2-5, the full variable domain reads EPEVTQTPSHQVTQMGQEVILRCVPISNHLYFYWYRQILGQKVEFLVSFYNNEISEKSEIFDDQFSVERPDGSNFTLKIRSTKLEDSAMYFCASSEEETQYFGPGTRLLVL.

The chain joins TRBV11-3 to TRBJ2-2; 12 nucleotides line up with TRBD2. Germline V gene lookup returns CDR1 SGHNT and CDR2 YENEEA. After removal of 0 bases from V and 6 bases from J, the junction contained 14 bases not matched to a gene. This CDR3 comprises 20 residues. CDR3 bases: TGTGCCAGCAGCTTAGATCTTCGACTAGCGGGAGAGATGGGGGCCGGGGAGCTGTTTTTT. Translated: CASSLDLRLAGEMGAGELFF. The whole variable domain, remainder taken from reference TRBV11-3 and TRBJ2-2, is EAGVVQSPRYKIIEKKQPVAFWCNPISGHNTLYWYLQNLGQGPELLIRYENEEAVDDSQLPKDRFSAERLKGVDSTLKIQPAELGDSAVYLCASSLDLRLAGEMGAGELFFGEGSRLTVL.

This chain joins TRBV9 and TRBJ1-1, with D unclear. Looked up from germline, CDR1 is SGDLS and CDR2 is YYNGEE. The CDR3 runs 12 residues. Trimming pared 4 bases from V and 8 bases from J, leaving 12 bases between. Here the CDR3 reads CASSSRGGEAFF. Written as DNA, the CDR3 is TGTGCCAGCAGCTCTAGAGGCGGAGAAGCTTTCTTT.

The chain joins TRBV6-5 to TRBJ2-2, with D uncertain. Germline CDR1 is MNHEY and CDR2 is SVGAGI. The CDR3 consists of 14 residues. Trimming stripped 2 bases from V and 5 bases from J, with 9 bases between. The CDR3 coding sequence is TGTGCCAGCAGTTACAGGGTTCATACCGGGGAGCTGTTTTTT. Translation gives CASSYRVHTGELFF.

V usage is TRBV7-9 and J usage is TRBJ2-2; 7 bases match TRBD1. The CDR3 is 14 amino acids. From germline, CDR1 is SEHNR and CDR2 FQNEAQ (reference sequence). The J segment lost 6 bases and the V segment lost 2 bases, leaving 3 bases of the junction unmatched. This chain's CDR3 is CASSLTGVAGELFF. DNA of the CDR3: TGTGCCAGCAGCTTAACAGGGGTAGCCGGGGAGCTGTTTTTT.

The J gene is TRBJ2-6, the V gene TRBV18, with D hard to call. The germline gives CDR1 KGHSH, CDR2 LQKENI. Trimming removed 3 bases from V and 1 base from J, with 16 bases in between. This CDR3 region has 18 residues. The CDR3 here is CASSPSEAPLSGANVLTF. DNA of the CDR3: TGTGCCAGCTCACCGAGTGAGGCCCCGCTTTCTGGGGCCAACGTCCTGACTTTC.

Comment on this clone: Within the sample, other DNA sequences also encode this same CDR3. The chain uses TRBV5-1 and TRBJ2-7; D is ambiguous. Germline loops: CDR1 SGHRS, CDR2 YFSETQ. V shed 4 bases and J shed 0 bases, with 5 bases lying between them. The CDR3 covers 12 residues. The CDR3 nucleotides are TGCGCCAGCAGCCCGAACTCCTACGAGCAGTACTTC. It codes for CASSPNSYEQYF.

The chain has TRBV29-1 and TRBJ2-7; 8 bases align to TRBD1. The CDR3 loop spans 14 amino acids. V trimming: 0 bases; J trimming: 2 bases; junction bases outside the gene matches: 3. CDR1 and CDR2 from the germline V gene are SQVTM and ANQGSEA. CDR3 nucleotide sequence: TGCAGCGTTGAAGATCAGGGGGCACCCTACGAGCAGTACTTC. It yields the protein CSVEDQGAPYEQYF.

The genes are TRBV18 and TRBJ1-1, with a tentative D call TRBD1 (5 bases). V was clipped by 2 bases and J by 0 bases, with 13 bases between them. Germline values: CDR1 KGHSH, CDR2 LQKENI. The CDR3 is 16 residues long. CDR3: CASSPERGRMNTEAFF. The CDR3 DNA reads TGTGCCAGCTCACCAGAGAGGGGTCGCATGAACACTGAAGCTTTCTTT.

This chain uses TRBV5-1 with TRBJ2-7; 8 bases align to TRBD1. The germline V gene has CDR1 SGHRS and CDR2 YFSETQ. V shed 0 bases and J 5 bases; nucleotides not matched to a gene: 7. The CDR3 extends over 15 amino acids. The CDR3 region has the DNA TGCGCCAGCAGCTTGGGAGCAGGGGGCGACAACGAGCAGTACTTC. Translation: CASSLGAGGDNEQYF.

The rearrangement joins TRBV28 to TRBJ1-4; D is unclear. The CDR3 totals 11 residues. V was pared by 6 bases and J by 5 bases, with 4 bases between. Germline loops: CDR1 MDHEN, CDR2 SYDVKM. The CDR3 is CASSNNEKLFF. The DNA of the CDR3 is TGTGCCAGCAGCAACAATGAAAAACTGTTTTTT.

This clone was found once. The CDR3 is CASSQRGRDTGELFF. CDR3 coding DNA: TGTGCCAGCAGTCAGAGGGGGCGCGACACCGGGGAGCTGTTTTTT. The rearrangement joins TRBV6-6 to TRBJ2-2; TRBD1 matches 7 bases. CDR1 and CDR2 from the germline V gene are MNHNY and SVGAGI (reference sequence). This CDR3 contains 15 residues. V shed 5 bases and J 3 bases; nucleotides not matched to a gene: 6.

V usage is TRBV19 and J usage is TRBJ2-1; 12 bases fit TRBD2. The CDR3 extends over 14 amino acids. V trimming: 9 bases; J trimming: 9 bases; junction bases outside the gene matches: 9. CDR1 and CDR2 (germline): LNHDA, SQIVND (reference sequence). CDR3 residues: CARDASGRAGEQFF. CDR3 nucleotides: TGTGCCAGGGATGCTAGCGGGAGGGCCGGTGAGCAGTTCTTC.

This clone was recorded a few times. CDR3 sequence reads: CASSVLEGAVGYTF. For the CDR3, the DNA is TGTGCCAGCAGCGTATTGGAGGGGGCGGTTGGCTACACCTTC. V is TRBV9 and J is TRBJ1-2; 7 nucleotides line up with TRBD1. V was pared by 1 base and J by 7 bases, with 7 bases of the junction left unmatched. The CDR3 has 14 amino acids. The germline V gene has CDR1 SGDLS and CDR2 YYNGEE. Full variable domain (remainder filled in from reference TRBV9 and TRBJ1-2): DSGVTQTPKHLITATGQRVTLRCSPRSGDLSVYWYQQSLDQGLQFLIQYYNGEERAKGNILERFSAQQFPDLHSELNLSSLELGDSALYFCASSVLEGAVGYTFGSGTRLTVV.

The V call is TRBV28, the J call TRBJ1-4; the D is unclear. The CDR3 loop spans 14 amino acids. V lost 8 bases and J lost 0, with 10 bases in between. In germline, CDR1 is MDHEN, CDR2 SYDVKM. The CDR3 here is CASSAGATNEKLFF. The CDR3 region has the DNA TGTGCCAGCTCCGCAGGTGCAACTAATGAAAAACTGTTTTTT.

The rearrangement links TRBV11-2 to TRBJ2-3, with D uncertain. The CDR3 covers 14 residues. Germline V gene data show CDR1 as SGHAT and CDR2 as FQNNGV. Trimming stripped 5 bases from V and 2 bases from J, with 11 bases between. The CDR3 DNA reads TGTGCCAGCAGCCCCGCCCTAGTCACAGATACGCAGTATTTT. As protein: CASSPALVTDTQYF.

The sample holds one count of this clone. The rearrangement joins TRBV7-2 to TRBJ1-1, with unresolved D. This CDR3 is 13 amino acids long. Between the trimmed V and J ends, which lost 5 bases and 3 bases, there was a span of 10 bases. The germline V gene has CDR1 SGHTA and CDR2 FQGNSA. The CDR3 loop is CASSHSPDTEAFF. CDR3 DNA: TGTGCCAGCAGCCATTCTCCAGACACTGAAGCTTTCTTT.

The V call is TRBV6-1, the J call TRBJ1-4; D unclear. The germline CDR1 and CDR2 sequences are MNHNS and SASEGT. V shed 5 bases and J shed 8 bases, with 12 bases lying between them. CDR3 length: 13 residues. In nucleotides, the CDR3 is TGTGCCAGCAGTACCCTTTATCGCGAAAAACTGTTTTTT. As protein: CASSTLYREKLFF.

The chain joins TRBV20-1 to TRBJ2-5; weak D call: TRBD2 (5 bases). The end of the DNA aligns better with TRBJ2-7, so the J call may be wrong. The CDR3 consists of 11 residues. Per the germline V gene, CDR1 is DFQATT and CDR2 is SNEGSKA (reference sequence). This CDR3 is CSAPGDYEQYF. CDR3 coding DNA: TGCAGTGCTCCCGGGGACTACGAGCAGTACTTC.

CDR3 residues: CASGDRGISSYEQYF. DNA of the CDR3: TGTGCCAGTGGCGACAGGGGCATCAGCTCCTACGAGCAGTACTTC. The chain carries TRBV19 and TRBJ2-5; 8 nucleotides agree with TRBD1. The end of the DNA is better explained by TRBJ2-7, so the J call may be wrong. From germline, CDR1 is LNHDA and CDR2 SQIVND (reference sequence). The CDR3 extends over 15 amino acids.